Listed here are 28 T cell receptor beta chains from one sample, sequenced in a study of blood T cell repertoires in COVID-19. The method was immunoSEQ multiplex PCR; TCRdb's version includes in-frame clones alone and lacks a portion of them. The repertoire holds around 150,000 clones, with about 72% as singletons. Specimen: peripheral blood. Receptors were obtained from a man aged 60 to 75 who had recovered from COVID-19.

This chain uses TRBV6-1 with TRBJ2-7; D gene unclear. V was shortened by 1 base and J by 2 bases, with 9 bases between the two germline ends. This CDR3 region has 14 residues. Germline-derived CDR1 and CDR2 are MNHNS and SASEGT. The CDR3 coding sequence is TGTGCCAGCAGTGAAGAGGCAGACACCTACGAGCAGTACTTC. Amino acid sequence: CASSEEADTYEQYF.

The chain couples TRBV7-9 to TRBJ2-5; a possible D gene is TRBD1 (6 bases). The V end lost 2 bases, the J end lost 2 bases, and 12 bases lay between the germline ends. The germline V gene has CDR1 SEHNR and CDR2 FQNEAQ (reference sequence). The CDR3 sequence is 15 residues long. DNA of the CDR3: TGTGCCAGCAGCTTAACGTTAGACAGGCAAGAGACCCAGTACTTC. Residues: CASSLTLDRQETQYF.

On this clone itself: A junction boundary mismatches the germline segment, possibly from a read error. The rearrangement links TRBV11-2 to TRBJ2-1; 10 nucleotides match TRBD2. This CDR3 has 14 amino acids. Germline CDR1 reads SGHAT; CDR2 reads FQNNGV. The CDR3 region is CARSGRGAGAQQFF. The CDR3 DNA reads as TGTGCCCGCAGCGGGAGGGGGGCGGGGGCCCAGCAGTTCTTC. Supplemented by reference TRBV11-2 and TRBJ2-1, the full variable domain reads EAGVAQSPRYKIIEKRQSVAFWCNPISGHATLYWYQQILGQGPKLLIQFQNNGVVDDSQLPKDRFSAERLKGVDSTLKIQPAKLEDSAVYLCARSGRGAGAQQFFGPGTRLTVL.

The rearrangement links TRBV29-1 to TRBJ2-5, with D possibly matching TRBD1 (5 bases). Germline V gene sequence: CDR1 SQVTM, CDR2 ANQGSEA. With 8 bases removed from V and 2 bases from J, the gap between germline ends came to 15 bases. CDR3 length: 13 amino acids. The DNA of the CDR3 is TGCAGCTACTTGAAGGGGCGACAAGAGACCCAGTACTTC. As protein: CSYLKGRQETQYF.

The V call is TRBV3-1 (or the pseudogene TRBV3-2), the J call TRBJ1-4; TRBD1 aligns across 7 bases. V dropped 1 base and J dropped 0; count of bases not matched to a gene: 5. The CDR3 has 17 amino acids. The germline V gene has CDR1 LGHDT and CDR2 YNNKEL (reference sequence). The CDR3 is CASSQGIGTATNEKLFF. Written as DNA, the CDR3 is TGTGCCAGCAGCCAAGGGATCGGGACAGCAACTAATGAAAAACTGTTTTTT.

The genes are TRBV7-2 and TRBJ2-5, with D possibly being TRBD1 (5 bases). From germline, CDR1 is SGHTA and CDR2 FQGNSA. This CDR3 is built from 15 residues. V was cut by 2 bases and J by 2 bases, with 12 bases left in between. Here the CDR3 reads CASSLPKRTQETQYF. The CDR3 DNA is TGTGCCAGCAGCTTACCGAAAAGGACACAAGAGACCCAGTACTTC. Combining the CDR3 with reference TRBV7-2 and TRBJ2-5 gives the whole variable domain GAGVSQSPSNKVTEKGKDVELRCDPISGHTALYWYRQSLGQGLEFLIYFQGNSAPDKSGLPSDRFSAERTGGSVSTLTIQRTQQEDSAVYLCASSLPKRTQETQYFGPGTRLLVL.

CDR3 nucleotide sequence: TGTGCCAGCAGCTCTATCCAGGGGGCTGCGAACACCGGGGAGCTGTTTTTT. Residues: CASSSIQGAANTGELFF. This rearrangement joins TRBV5-4 to TRBJ2-2, with 8 bases that match TRBD1. The CDR3 is made up of 17 amino acids. V was clipped by 3 bases and J by 0 bases; unmatched bases: 7. Germline V gene sequence: CDR1 SGHNT, CDR2 YYREEE (reference sequence).

The sample holds one count of this clone. The chain joins TRBV19 to TRBJ2-7; tentative D call: TRBD2 (6 bases). The V gene lost 6 bases and the J gene lost 1 base, with 13 bases spanning the gap. The CDR3 sequence is 14 residues long. Germline values: CDR1 LNHDA, CDR2 SQIVND (reference sequence). CDR3 residues: CASSLEGRSYEQYF. The CDR3, as DNA: TGTGCCAGTAGCCTGGAGGGCCGTTCCTACGAGCAGTACTTC. Based on the CDR3 plus reference TRBV19 and TRBJ2-7, the full variable domain is DGGITQSPKYLFRKEGQNVTLSCEQNLNHDAMYWYRQDPGQGLRLIYYSQIVNDFQKGDIAEGYSVSREKKESFPLTVTSAQKNPTAFYLCASSLEGRSYEQYFGPGTRLTVT.

The V gene is TRBV7-6, the J gene TRBJ2-7, with 9 bases that match TRBD2. Germline trimming cut 5 bases from V and 0 bases from J; bases unmatched to any gene: 11. Germline CDR1 and CDR2: SGHVS and FNYEAQ. The CDR3 has 17 residues. This CDR3 is CASSPDRTSVSSYEQYF. The CDR3 bases are TGTGCCAGCAGCCCAGACCGGACTAGCGTGAGCTCCTACGAGCAGTACTTC. Drawing the rest from reference TRBV7-6 and TRBJ2-7, the complete variable domain is GAGVSQSPRYKVTKRGQDVALRCDPISGHVSLYWYRQALGQGPEFLTYFNYEAQQDKSGLPNDRFSAERPEGSISTLTIQRTEQRDSAMYRCASSPDRTSVSSYEQYFGPGTRLTVT.

The J gene is TRBJ2-5, the V gene TRBV6-4; 9 nucleotides match TRBD1. There are 14 residues in the CDR3. J was trimmed by 5 bases and V by 6 bases; bases with no gene match: 7. Germline V lookup: CDR1 MRHNA, CDR2 SNTAGT. The CDR3 bases are TGTGCCAGCAGCCCCACAGGGGGCTGGGAGACCCAGTACTTC. It specifies CASSPTGGWETQYF.

This sequence joins TRBV30 and TRBJ2-3, with 9 bases aligning to TRBD1. This CDR3 spans 16 amino acids. V trimming: 0 bases; J trimming: 3 bases; junction bases outside the gene matches: 7. Germline CDR1 GTSNPN, CDR2 SVGIG (reference sequence). The CDR3: CAWSVDGTGRTDTQYF. The CDR3 DNA is TGTGCCTGGAGTGTAGACGGGACAGGGCGGACAGATACGCAGTATTTT.

This clone came up a few times. The chain joins TRBV6-5 to TRBJ1-4; possible D gene TRBD1, 5 bases. CDR1 is MNHEY, CDR2 SVGAGI, per germline. Trimming cost V 10 bases and J 6 bases, with 12 bases left between them. This CDR3 has 12 residues. DNA of the CDR3: TGTGCCACGGGGACTATTTATGAAAAACTGTTTTTT. Protein product: CATGTIYEKLFF.

The rearrangement links TRBV7-2 to TRBJ2-3, with 14 bases identical to TRBD2. The CDR3 sequence is 16 residues long. After removal of 5 bases from V and 6 bases from J, the junction contained 7 bases not matched to a gene. From germline, CDR1 is SGHTA and CDR2 FQGNSA. The CDR3 loop is CASSPTSGRAKDTQYF. The CDR3 coding sequence is TGTGCCAGCAGCCCGACTAGCGGGAGGGCCAAGGATACGCAGTATTTT.

V gene TRBV4-3 combines with J gene TRBJ2-2; 10 bases match TRBD1. Germline V gene sequence: CDR1 LGHNA, CDR2 YSLEER. With 1 base clipped from V and 4 bases from J, the junction kept 3 bases outside the gene matches. CDR3 length: 16 residues. The CDR3 here is CASSQAGTGATGELFF. In DNA form, the CDR3 reads TGCGCCAGCAGCCAAGCCGGGACAGGGGCCACCGGGGAGCTGTTTTTT.

The chain links TRBV18 to TRBJ2-5; 9 bases line up with TRBD1. Germline assignment: CDR1 KGHSH and CDR2 LQKENI. The J segment lost 5 bases and the V segment lost 3 bases, leaving 4 bases of the junction unmatched. The CDR3 contains 14 residues. The CDR3 coding sequence is TGTGCCAGCTCACCGGGGACAGGGACGGAGACCCAGTACTTC. It encodes CASSPGTGTETQYF.

V is TRBV6-5 and J is TRBJ2-1; TRBD2 might be the D (5 bases). Between the trimmed V and J ends, which lost 0 bases and 8 bases, there was a span of 8 bases. The CDR3 covers 13 residues. From germline, CDR1 is MNHEY and CDR2 SVGAGI. CDR3 bases: TGTGCCAGCAGTTACTCGAGGGCAGATGAGCAGTTCTTC. This gives the protein CASSYSRADEQFF.

This chain links TRBV5-1 with TRBJ1-1, with no clear D. V was shortened by 4 bases and J by 3 bases, with 10 bases between the two germline ends. The CDR3 consists of 13 residues. Germline values: CDR1 SGHRS, CDR2 YFSETQ. The DNA of the CDR3 is TGCGCCAGCAGCCCCAAACAAGACACTGAAGCTTTCTTT. Translating gives CASSPKQDTEAFF. The whole variable domain, remainder taken from reference TRBV5-1 and TRBJ1-1, is KAGVTQTPRYLIKTRGQQVTLSCSPISGHRSVSWYQQTPGQGLQFLFEYFSETQRNKGNFPGRFSGRQFSNSRSEMNVSTLELGDSALYLCASSPKQDTEAFFGQGTRLTVV.

The chain recombines TRBV19 with TRBJ1-2, with 8 bases aligning to TRBD1. This CDR3 has 15 amino acids. J was trimmed by 2 bases and V by 6 bases; bases with no gene match: 8. CDR1 and CDR2 (germline): LNHDA, SQIVND (reference sequence). CDR3 protein: CASRNRGAENYGYTF. The CDR3 DNA follows: TGTGCCAGTAGGAACAGGGGGGCGGAAAACTATGGCTACACCTTC.

This chain links TRBV19 with TRBJ1-5; 7 bases fit TRBD1. Losses at the gene ends were 0 bases for V and 2 bases for J; bases not matched to a gene: 1. In germline, CDR1 is LNHDA, CDR2 SQIVND (reference sequence). CDR3 length equals 15 residues. DNA for the CDR3: TGTGCCAGTAGTATAGAAAGGGGGCGCAATCAGCCCCAGCATTTT. Residues: CASSIERGRNQPQHF.

This sequence joins TRBV2 and TRBJ1-3; 8 nucleotides align to TRBD1. The CDR3 spans 16 residues. Germline lookup yields CDR1 SNHLY and CDR2 FYNNEI. J gave up 0 bases and V 7 bases, and 8 bases lay outside the gene matches. The CDR3, as DNA: TGTGCCAGCACCCTTGACAGGGGCCCCTCTGGAAACACCATATATTTT. This encodes CASTLDRGPSGNTIYF.

The rearrangement links TRBV5-6 to TRBJ1-2; TRBD1 aligns across 7 bases. The V and J ends lost 0 bases and 4 bases, in that order; junction bases with no gene match: 6. Per germline, CDR1 SGHDT and CDR2 YYEEEE. The CDR3 has 15 amino acids. As DNA, the CDR3 is TGTGCCAGCAGCTTGGGGCCTGACAGGGTCTATGGCTACACCTTC. It specifies CASSLGPDRVYGYTF.

The genes are TRBV5-4 and TRBJ2-1; 7 bases align to TRBD2. CDR1 SGHNT and CDR2 YYREEE come from the germline V gene (reference sequence). The CDR3 is made up of 13 amino acids. After removal of 3 bases from V and 8 bases from J, the junction contained 5 bases not matched to a gene. The CDR3 protein is CASSSAAGDEQFF. The DNA of the CDR3 is TGTGCCAGCAGCTCTGCGGCGGGGGATGAGCAGTTCTTC. The full variable domain, in which reference TRBV5-4 and TRBJ2-1 provide the parts outside the CDR3, is ETGVTQSPTHLIKTRGQQVTLRCSSQSGHNTVSWYQQALGQGPQFIFQYYREEENGRGNFPPRFSGLQFPNYSSELNVNALELDDSALYLCASSSAAGDEQFFGPGTRLTVL.

V is TRBV18 and J is TRBJ2-7, with 8 bases lining up with TRBD1. The CDR3 length is 13 residues. After removal of 4 bases from V and 3 bases from J, the junction contained 2 bases not matched to a gene. CDR1 KGHSH and CDR2 LQKENI come from the germline V gene. The CDR3 loop reads CASSLGQGYEQYF. The CDR3, as DNA: TGTGCCAGCTCACTTGGACAGGGCTACGAGCAGTACTTC.

The V gene is TRBV11-2, the J gene TRBJ2-7, with 8 bases aligning to TRBD1. Germline V gives CDR1 SGHAT, CDR2 FQNNGV. The CDR3 has 17 residues. V gave up 2 bases and J gave up 4 bases; unmatched junction bases: 13. The chain's CDR3 is CASSLFSRTGKRYEQYF. In DNA, the CDR3 is TGTGCCAGCAGCTTATTCAGTAGGACAGGGAAAAGGTACGAGCAGTACTTC.

This clone was picked up a small number of times. The V call is TRBV2, the J call TRBJ1-1; D gene unclear. This CDR3 has 13 residues. Deletions cut 3 bases from V and 2 bases from J, with 7 bases between. The germline CDR1 and CDR2 sequences are SNHLY and FYNNEI. The CDR3 sequence: CASSDAVNTEAFF. DNA of the CDR3: TGTGCCAGCAGTGATGCGGTAAACACTGAAGCTTTCTTT.

V usage is TRBV7-2 and J usage is TRBJ1-2; possibly TRBD1 for D (6 bases). The germline gives CDR1 SGHTA, CDR2 FQGNSA. V dropped 7 bases and J dropped 0 bases, with 15 bases sitting between them. The CDR3 length is 15 residues. CDR3 residues: CASKSPAGANYGYTF. As DNA, the CDR3 is TGTGCCAGCAAATCGCCGGCAGGGGCTAACTATGGCTACACCTTC.

This rearrangement joins TRBV4-1 to TRBJ2-3; 10 nucleotides match TRBD1. The V gene's germline CDR1 is MGHRA and CDR2 YSYEKL. CDR3 length: 16 amino acids. V gave up 6 bases and J gave up 2 bases; unmatched junction bases: 8. This CDR3 reads CASSRRDRGITDTQYF. In nucleotides, the CDR3 is TGCGCCAGCAGTCGGAGGGACAGGGGCATCACAGATACGCAGTATTTT.

This clone was found once. The chain combines TRBV28 with TRBJ1-1; possibly TRBD1 for D (5 bases). The germline V gene has CDR1 MDHEN and CDR2 SYDVKM. The CDR3 consists of 13 residues. Trimming took 3 bases from V and 3 from J, leaving 8 bases between them. CDR3 nucleotide sequence: TGTGCCAGCAGTTTCGCCAGGGACACTGAAGCTTTCTTT. Its protein product is CASSFARDTEAFF.